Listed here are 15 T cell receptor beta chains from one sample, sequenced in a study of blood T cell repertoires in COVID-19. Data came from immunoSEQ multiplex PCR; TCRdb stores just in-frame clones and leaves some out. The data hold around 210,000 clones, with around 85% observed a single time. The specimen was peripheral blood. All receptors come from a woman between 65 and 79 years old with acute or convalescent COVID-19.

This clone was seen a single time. Here the CDR3 DNA reads TGCGCCAGCAATCTTGGGGACACAGAGACCCAGTACTTC. Protein product: CASNLGDTETQYF. The genes are TRBV5-1 and TRBJ2-5, with D perhaps matching TRBD1 (6 bases). Trimming removed 6 bases at V and 4 bases at J, with 13 bases between. The CDR3 runs 13 residues. Looked up from germline, CDR1 is SGHRS and CDR2 is YFSETQ.

The CDR3 spells CASSSPGTGAYEQYF. CDR3 nucleotide sequence: TGTGCCAGCAGTTCCCCCGGGACAGGGGCCTACGAGCAGTACTTC. V usage is TRBV6-1 and J usage is TRBJ2-7, with 10 bases that match TRBD1. The CDR3 length is 15 residues. CDR1 and CDR2 (germline): MNHNS, SASEGT. J was trimmed by 2 bases and V by 5 bases; bases with no gene match: 6.

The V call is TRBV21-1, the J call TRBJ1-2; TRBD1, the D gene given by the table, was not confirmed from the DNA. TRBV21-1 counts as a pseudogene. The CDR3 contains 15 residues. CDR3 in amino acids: CASRARGKRNYGYTF. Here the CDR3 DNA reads TGTGCCAGCAGGGCCAGGGGAAAGAGAAACTATGGCTACACCTTC.

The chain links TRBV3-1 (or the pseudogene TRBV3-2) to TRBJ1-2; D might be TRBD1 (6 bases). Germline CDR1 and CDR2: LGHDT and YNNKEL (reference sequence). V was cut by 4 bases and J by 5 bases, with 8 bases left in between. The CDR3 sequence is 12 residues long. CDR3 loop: CASSLRGYGYTF. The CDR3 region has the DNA TGTGCCAGCAGCCTTAGGGGGTATGGCTACACCTTC.

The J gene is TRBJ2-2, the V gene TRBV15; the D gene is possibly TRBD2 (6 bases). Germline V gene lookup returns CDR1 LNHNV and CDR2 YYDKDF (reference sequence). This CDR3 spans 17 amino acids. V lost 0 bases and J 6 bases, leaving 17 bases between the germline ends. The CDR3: CATSREANLGGAGELFF. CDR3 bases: TGTGCCACCAGCAGAGAAGCCAACCTCGGGGGAGCCGGGGAGCTGTTTTTT.

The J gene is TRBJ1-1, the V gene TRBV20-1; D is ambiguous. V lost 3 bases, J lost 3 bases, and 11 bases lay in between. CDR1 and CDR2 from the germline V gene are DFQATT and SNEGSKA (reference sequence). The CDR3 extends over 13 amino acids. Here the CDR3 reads CSASSGRDTEAFF. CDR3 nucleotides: TGCAGTGCTAGTTCCGGGAGAGACACTGAAGCTTTCTTT.

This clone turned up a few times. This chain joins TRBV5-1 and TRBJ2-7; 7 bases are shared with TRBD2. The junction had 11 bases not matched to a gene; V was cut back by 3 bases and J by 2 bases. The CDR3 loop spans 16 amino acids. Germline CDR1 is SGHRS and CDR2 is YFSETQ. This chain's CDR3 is CASSWGRRGDPYEQYF. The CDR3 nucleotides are TGCGCCAGCAGCTGGGGACGTCGGGGGGACCCCTACGAGCAGTACTTC.

The CDR3 reads CASSFRTGVPDTQYF. CDR3 sequence (DNA): TGTGCCAGCAGCTTCAGGACAGGGGTCCCAGATACGCAGTATTTT. V gene TRBV5-4 combines with J gene TRBJ2-3; 9 bases are shared with TRBD1. With 2 bases clipped from V and 4 bases from J, the junction kept 5 bases outside the gene matches. The V gene's germline CDR1 is SGHNT and CDR2 YYREEE (reference sequence). This CDR3 spans 15 amino acids.

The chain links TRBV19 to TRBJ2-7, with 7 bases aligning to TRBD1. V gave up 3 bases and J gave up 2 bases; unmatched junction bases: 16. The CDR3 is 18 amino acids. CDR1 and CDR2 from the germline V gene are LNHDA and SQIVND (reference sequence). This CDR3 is CASSMVPYRQGETYEQYF. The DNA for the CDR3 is TGTGCCAGTAGTATGGTTCCATATCGGCAGGGGGAAACCTACGAGCAGTACTTC.

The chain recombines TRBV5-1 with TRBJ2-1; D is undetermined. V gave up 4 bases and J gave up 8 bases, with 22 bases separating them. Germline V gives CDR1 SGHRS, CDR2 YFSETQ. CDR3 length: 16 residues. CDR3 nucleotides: TGCGCCAGCAGCGTTTCCCCAGGTCGGAAGTCCGATGAGCAGTTCTTC. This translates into CASSVSPGRKSDEQFF.

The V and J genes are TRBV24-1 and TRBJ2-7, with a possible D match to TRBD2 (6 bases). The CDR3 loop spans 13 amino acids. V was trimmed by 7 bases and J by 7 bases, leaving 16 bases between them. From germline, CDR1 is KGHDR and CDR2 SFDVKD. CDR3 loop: CATSRDSLGEQYF. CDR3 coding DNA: TGTGCCACCAGCCGGGACTCCCTGGGGGAGCAGTACTTC.

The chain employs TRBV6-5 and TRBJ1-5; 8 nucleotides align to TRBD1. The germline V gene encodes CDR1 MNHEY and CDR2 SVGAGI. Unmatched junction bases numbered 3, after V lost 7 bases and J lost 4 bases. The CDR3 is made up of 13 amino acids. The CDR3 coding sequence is TGTGCCAGCACGGACAGGGCAAATCAGCCCCAGCATTTT. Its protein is CASTDRANQPQHF.

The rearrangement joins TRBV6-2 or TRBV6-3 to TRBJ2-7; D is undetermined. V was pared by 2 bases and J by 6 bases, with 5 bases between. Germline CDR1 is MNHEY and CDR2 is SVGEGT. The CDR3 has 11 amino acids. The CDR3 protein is CASSYVSEQYF. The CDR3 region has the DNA TGTGCCAGCAGTTACGTTAGCGAGCAGTACTTC.

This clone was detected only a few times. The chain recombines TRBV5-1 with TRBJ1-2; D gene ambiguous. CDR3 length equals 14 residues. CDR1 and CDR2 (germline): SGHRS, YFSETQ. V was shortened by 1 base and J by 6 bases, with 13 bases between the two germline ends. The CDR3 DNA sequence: TGCGCCAGCAGCTTGATGCGGGGAGAAGATGGCTACACCTTC. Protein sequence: CASSLMRGEDGYTF. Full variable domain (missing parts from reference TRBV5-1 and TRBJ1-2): KAGVTQTPRYLIKTRGQQVTLSCSPISGHRSVSWYQQTPGQGLQFLFEYFSETQRNKGNFPGRFSGRQFSNSRSEMNVSTLELGDSALYLCASSLMRGEDGYTFGSGTRLTVV.

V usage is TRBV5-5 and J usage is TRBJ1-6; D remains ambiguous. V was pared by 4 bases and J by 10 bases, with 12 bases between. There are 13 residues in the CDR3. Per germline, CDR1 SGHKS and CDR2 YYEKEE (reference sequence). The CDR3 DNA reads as TGTGCCAGCAGCCCCTTGAGCGCGTCACCCCTCCACTTT. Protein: CASSPLSASPLHF.